The entry below describes one T cell receptor beta chain. The data belong to a study of blood T cell repertoires in COVID-19. Study information: Researchers got acute and convalescent COVID-19 samples from the United States, Italy and Spain. T cells, B-cell-depleted T cells, or PBMCs provided the cDNA or gDNA that served as material.

The CDR3 totals 17 residues. V lost 0 bases, J lost 0 bases, and 12 bases lay in between. In the study's own analysis: Scientists estimated how many nucleated cells there were by amplifying reference gene primers. Generated by immunoSEQ multiplex PCR, the TCRdb table keeps only in-frame clones and is missing some. V and J calls plus clone size are reproduced from that table; the DNA served to infer D and trimming. The sample includes approximately 130,000 clones, about 77% of them seen just once. This receptor was obtained from an older man with acute or convalescent COVID-19. The chain is built from TRBV6-7 and TRBJ1-3; D unresolved. TRBV6-7 is an ORF for which the function is uncertain. The specimen was peripheral blood. The CDR3 here is CASSYSSIWSSGNTIYF. CDR3 DNA sequence: TGTGCCAGCAGTTACTCTTCCATTTGGAGCTCTGGAAACACCATATATTTT.